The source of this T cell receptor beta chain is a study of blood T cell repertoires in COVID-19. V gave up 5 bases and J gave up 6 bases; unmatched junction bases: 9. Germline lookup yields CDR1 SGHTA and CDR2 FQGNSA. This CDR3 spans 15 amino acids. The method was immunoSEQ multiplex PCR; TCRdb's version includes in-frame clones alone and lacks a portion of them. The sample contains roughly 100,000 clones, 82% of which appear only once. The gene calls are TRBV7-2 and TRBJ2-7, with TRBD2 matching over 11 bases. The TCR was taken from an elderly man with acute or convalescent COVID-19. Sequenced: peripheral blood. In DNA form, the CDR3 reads TGTGCCAGCAGCGGGGGTCTAGCGGGGGGAAGCGAGCAGTACTTC. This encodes CASSGGLAGGSEQYF.